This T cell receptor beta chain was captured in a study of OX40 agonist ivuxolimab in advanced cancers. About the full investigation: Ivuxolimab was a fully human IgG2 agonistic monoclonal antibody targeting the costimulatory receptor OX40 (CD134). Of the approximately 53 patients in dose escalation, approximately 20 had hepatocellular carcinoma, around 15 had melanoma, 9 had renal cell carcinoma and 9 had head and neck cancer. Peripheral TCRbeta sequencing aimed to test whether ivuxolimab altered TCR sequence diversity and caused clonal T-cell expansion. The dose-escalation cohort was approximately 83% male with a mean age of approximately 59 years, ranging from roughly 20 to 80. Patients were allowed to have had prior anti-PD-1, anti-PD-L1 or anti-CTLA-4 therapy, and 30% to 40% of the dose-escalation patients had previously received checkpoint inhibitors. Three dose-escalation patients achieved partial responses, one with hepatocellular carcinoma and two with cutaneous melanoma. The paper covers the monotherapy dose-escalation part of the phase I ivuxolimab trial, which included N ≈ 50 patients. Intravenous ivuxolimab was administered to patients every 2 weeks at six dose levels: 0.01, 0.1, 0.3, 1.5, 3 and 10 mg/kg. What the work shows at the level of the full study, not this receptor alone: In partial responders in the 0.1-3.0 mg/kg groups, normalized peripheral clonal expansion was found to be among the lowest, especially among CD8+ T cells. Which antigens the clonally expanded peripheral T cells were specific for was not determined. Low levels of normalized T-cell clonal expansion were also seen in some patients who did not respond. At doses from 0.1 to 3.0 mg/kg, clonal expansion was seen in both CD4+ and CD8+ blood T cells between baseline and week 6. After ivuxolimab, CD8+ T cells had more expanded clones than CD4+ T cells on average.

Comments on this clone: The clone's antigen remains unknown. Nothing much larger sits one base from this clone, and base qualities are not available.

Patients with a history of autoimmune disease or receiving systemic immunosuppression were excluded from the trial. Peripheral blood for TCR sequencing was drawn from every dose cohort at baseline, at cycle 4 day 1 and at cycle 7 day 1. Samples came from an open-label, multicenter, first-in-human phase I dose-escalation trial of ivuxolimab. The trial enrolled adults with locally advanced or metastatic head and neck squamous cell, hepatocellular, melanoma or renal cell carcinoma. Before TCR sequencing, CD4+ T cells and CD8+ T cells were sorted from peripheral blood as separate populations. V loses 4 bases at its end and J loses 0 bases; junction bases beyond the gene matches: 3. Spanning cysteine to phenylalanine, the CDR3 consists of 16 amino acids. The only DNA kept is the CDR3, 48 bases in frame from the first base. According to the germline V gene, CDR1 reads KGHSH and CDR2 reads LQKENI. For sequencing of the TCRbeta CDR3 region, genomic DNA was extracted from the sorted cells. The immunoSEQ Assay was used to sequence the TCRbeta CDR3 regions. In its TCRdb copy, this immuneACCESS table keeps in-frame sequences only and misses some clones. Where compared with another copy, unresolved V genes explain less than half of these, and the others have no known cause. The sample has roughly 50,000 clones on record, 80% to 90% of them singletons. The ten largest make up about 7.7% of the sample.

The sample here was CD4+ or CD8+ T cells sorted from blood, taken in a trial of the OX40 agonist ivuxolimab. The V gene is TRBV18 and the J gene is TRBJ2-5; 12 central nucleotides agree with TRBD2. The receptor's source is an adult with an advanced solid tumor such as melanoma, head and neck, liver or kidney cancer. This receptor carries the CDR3 CASSRTSGTYQETQYF. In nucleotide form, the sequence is TGTGCCAGCTCACGGACTAGCGGGACGTACCAAGAGACCCAGTACTTC.